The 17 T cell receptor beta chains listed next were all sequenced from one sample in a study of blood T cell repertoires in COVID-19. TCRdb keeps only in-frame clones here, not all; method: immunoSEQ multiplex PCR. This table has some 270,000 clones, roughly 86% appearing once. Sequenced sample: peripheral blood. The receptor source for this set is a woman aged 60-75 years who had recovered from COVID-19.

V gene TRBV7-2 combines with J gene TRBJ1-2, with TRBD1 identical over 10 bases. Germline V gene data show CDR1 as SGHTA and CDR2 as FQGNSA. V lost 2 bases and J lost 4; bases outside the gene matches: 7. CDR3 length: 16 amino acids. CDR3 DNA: TGTGCCAGCAGCTTAATAAAGACAGGGGGCCTCTATGGCTACACCTTC. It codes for CASSLIKTGGLYGYTF. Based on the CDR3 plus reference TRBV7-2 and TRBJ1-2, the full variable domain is GAGVSQSPSNKVTEKGKDVELRCDPISGHTALYWYRQSLGQGLEFLIYFQGNSAPDKSGLPSDRFSAERTGGSVSTLTIQRTQQEDSAVYLCASSLIKTGGLYGYTFGSGTRLTVV.

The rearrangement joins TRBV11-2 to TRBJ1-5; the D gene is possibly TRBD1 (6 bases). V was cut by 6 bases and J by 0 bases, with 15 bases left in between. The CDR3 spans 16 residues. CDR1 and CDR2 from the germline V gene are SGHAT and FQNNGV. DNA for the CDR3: TGTGCCAGCAGTTCAGGGGTTCTTCATAGCAATCAGCCCCAGCATTTT. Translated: CASSSGVLHSNQPQHF.

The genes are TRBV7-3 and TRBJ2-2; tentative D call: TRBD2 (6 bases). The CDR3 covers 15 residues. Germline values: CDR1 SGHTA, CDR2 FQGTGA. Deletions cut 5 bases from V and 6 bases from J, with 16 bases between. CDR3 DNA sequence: TGTGCCAGCAGCCTTAGACTAGACGGGGCCGGGGAGCTGTTTTTT. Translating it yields CASSLRLDGAGELFF.

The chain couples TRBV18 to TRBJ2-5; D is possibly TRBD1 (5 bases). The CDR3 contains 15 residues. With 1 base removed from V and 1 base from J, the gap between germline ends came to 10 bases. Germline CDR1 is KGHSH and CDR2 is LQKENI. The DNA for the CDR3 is TGTGCCAGCTCACCACTGACAGTCTCCCAAGAGACCCAGTACTTC. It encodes CASSPLTVSQETQYF.

CDR3 nucleotides: TGTGCCAGCAGCTTACCGGGACTAGCGGGGGGCGAGCAGTACTTC. It specifies CASSLPGLAGGEQYF. This rearrangement joins TRBV7-9 to TRBJ2-7; 15 positions agree with TRBD2. V gave up 2 bases and J gave up 6 bases; unmatched junction bases: 2. The CDR3 contains 15 residues. CDR1 and CDR2 (germline): SEHNR, FQNEAQ (reference sequence).

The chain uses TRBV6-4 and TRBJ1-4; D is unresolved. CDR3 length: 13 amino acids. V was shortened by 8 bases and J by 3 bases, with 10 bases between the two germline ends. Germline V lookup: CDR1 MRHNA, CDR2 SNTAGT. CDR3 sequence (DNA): TGTGCCAGCCCGGGTACGGCTAATGAAAAACTGTTTTTT. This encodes CASPGTANEKLFF.

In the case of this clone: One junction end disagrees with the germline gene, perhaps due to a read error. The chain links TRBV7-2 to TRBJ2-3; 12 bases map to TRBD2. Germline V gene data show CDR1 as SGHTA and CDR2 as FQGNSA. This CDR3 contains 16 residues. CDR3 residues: CASSLALAGGTDTQYF. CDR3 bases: TGTGCCAGCAGCTTAGCACTAGCGGGGGGCACTGATACGCAGTATTTT. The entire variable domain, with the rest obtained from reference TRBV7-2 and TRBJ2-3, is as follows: GAGVSQSPSNKVTEKGKDVELRCDPISGHTALYWYRQSLGQGLEFLIYFQGNSAPDKSGLPSDRFSAERTGGSVSTLTIQRTQQEDSAVYLCASSLALAGGTDTQYFGPGTRLTVL.

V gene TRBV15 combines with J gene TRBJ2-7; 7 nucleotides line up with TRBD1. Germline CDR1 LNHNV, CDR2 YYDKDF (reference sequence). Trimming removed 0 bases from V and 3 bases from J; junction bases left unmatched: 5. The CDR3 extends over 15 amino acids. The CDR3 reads CATSRDLAGGYEQYF. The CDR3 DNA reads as TGTGCCACCAGCAGAGATCTCGCAGGGGGCTACGAGCAGTACTTC.

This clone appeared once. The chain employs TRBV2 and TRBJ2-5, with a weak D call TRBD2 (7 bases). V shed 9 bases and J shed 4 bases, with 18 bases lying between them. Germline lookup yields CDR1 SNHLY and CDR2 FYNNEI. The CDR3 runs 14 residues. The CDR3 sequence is CARGGQPRGETQYF. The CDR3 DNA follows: TGTGCCAGGGGGGGGCAACCCAGAGGAGAGACCCAGTACTTC.

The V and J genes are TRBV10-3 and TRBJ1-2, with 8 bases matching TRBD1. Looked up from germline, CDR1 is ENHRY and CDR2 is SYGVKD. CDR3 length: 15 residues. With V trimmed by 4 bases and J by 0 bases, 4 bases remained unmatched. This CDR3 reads CAISGGQEANYGYTF. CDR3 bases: TGTGCCATCAGTGGGGGACAGGAGGCTAACTATGGCTACACCTTC.

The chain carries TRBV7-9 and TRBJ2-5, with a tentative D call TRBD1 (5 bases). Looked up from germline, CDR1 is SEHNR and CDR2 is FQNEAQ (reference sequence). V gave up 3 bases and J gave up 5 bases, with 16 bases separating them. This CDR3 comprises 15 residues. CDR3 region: CASSFGVGQGETQYF. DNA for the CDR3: TGTGCCAGCAGCTTCGGAGTAGGGCAGGGTGAGACCCAGTACTTC.

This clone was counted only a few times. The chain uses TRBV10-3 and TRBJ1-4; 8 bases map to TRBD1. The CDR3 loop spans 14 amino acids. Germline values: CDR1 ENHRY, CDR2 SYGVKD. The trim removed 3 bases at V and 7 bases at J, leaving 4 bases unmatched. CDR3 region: CAISDRGLGEKLFF. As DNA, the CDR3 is TGTGCCATCAGTGACAGGGGGCTGGGTGAAAAACTGTTTTTT.

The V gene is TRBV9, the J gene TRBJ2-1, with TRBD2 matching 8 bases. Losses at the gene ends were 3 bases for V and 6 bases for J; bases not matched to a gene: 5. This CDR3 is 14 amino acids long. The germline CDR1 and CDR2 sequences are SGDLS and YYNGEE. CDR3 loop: CASSAPGGGNEQFF. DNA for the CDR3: TGTGCCAGCAGCGCCCCGGGGGGGGGCAATGAGCAGTTCTTC. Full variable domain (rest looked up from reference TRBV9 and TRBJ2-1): DSGVTQTPKHLITATGQRVTLRCSPRSGDLSVYWYQQSLDQGLQFLIQYYNGEERAKGNILERFSAQQFPDLHSELNLSSLELGDSALYFCASSAPGGGNEQFFGPGTRLTVL.

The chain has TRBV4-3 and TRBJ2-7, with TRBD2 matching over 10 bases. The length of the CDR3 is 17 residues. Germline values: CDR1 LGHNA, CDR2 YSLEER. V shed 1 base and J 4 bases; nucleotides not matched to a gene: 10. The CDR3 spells CASSQGPGLADVYEQYF. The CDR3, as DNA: TGCGCCAGCAGCCAAGGCCCCGGACTAGCGGACGTTTACGAGCAGTACTTC.

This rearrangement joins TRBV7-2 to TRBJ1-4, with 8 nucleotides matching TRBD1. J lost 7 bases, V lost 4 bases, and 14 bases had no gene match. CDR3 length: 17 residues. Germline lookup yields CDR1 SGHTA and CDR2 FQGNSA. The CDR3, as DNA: TGTGCCAGCAGCTCCACCCTAGGACAGGGCAGGGGTGAAAAACTGTTTTTT. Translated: CASSSTLGQGRGEKLFF.

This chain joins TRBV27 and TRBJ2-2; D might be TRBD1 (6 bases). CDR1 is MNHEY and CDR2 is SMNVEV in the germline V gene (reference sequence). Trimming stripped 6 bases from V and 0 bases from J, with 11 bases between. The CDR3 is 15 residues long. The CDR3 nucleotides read TGTGCCAGCAGGGAACAGGGTTCGAACACCGGGGAGCTGTTTTTT. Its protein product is CASREQGSNTGELFF.

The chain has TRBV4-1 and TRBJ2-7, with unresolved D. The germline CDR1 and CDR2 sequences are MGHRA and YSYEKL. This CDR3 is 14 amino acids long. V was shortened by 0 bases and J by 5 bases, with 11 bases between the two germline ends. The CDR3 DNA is TGCGCCAGCAGCCAAGATAGATTTAGTAACGAGCAGTACTTC. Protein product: CASSQDRFSNEQYF.